The 22 T cell receptor beta chains presented below share a single source sample, sequenced in a study of T cell responses to AZD1222 COVID-19 vaccine. This table comes from immunoSEQ multiplex PCR, and its TCRdb copy is limited to in-frame clones, with some not included. This sample has fewer than 85,000 clones; approximately 89% occur once, and the top ten carry 9% to 9.5%. Sequences were derived from peripheral blood, sampled 28 days after the second AZD1222 dose. All receptors come from an adult who received the AZD1222 COVID-19 vaccine.

The rearrangement links TRBV28 to TRBJ1-5; D call uncertain. CDR1 MDHEN and CDR2 SYDVKM come from the germline V gene. The CDR3 is 16 residues long. Trimming removed 6 bases from V and 2 bases from J, with 17 bases in between. The CDR3, as DNA: TGTGCCAGCAGGGGCAGCACGCGGTTTCGCAATCAGCCCCAGCATTTT. Translating gives CASRGSTRFRNQPQHF.

The V gene is TRBV6-1, the J gene TRBJ2-1; no definite D call. V was pared by 0 bases and J by 0 bases, with 9 bases between. This CDR3 spans 16 amino acids. Germline V lookup: CDR1 MNHNS, CDR2 SASEGT. The CDR3 loop is CASSEAPAGSYNEQFF. The CDR3 region has the DNA TGTGCCAGCAGTGAAGCACCAGCTGGCTCCTACAATGAGCAGTTCTTC.

This chain joins TRBV6-5 and TRBJ1-5; D not certain. The CDR3 length is 16 residues. Trimming stripped 4 bases from V and 0 bases from J, with 13 bases between. Germline V lookup: CDR1 MNHEY, CDR2 SVGAGI. In DNA form, the CDR3 reads TGTGCCAGCAGTTTTCAGAAACCTCCTAGCAATCAGCCCCAGCATTTT. Protein product: CASSFQKPPSNQPQHF.

V gene TRBV2 combines with J gene TRBJ1-2; D ambiguous. The CDR3 sequence is 13 residues long. CDR1 and CDR2 from the germline V gene are SNHLY and FYNNEI. Trimming shortened V by 2 bases and J by 3 bases, and 7 bases separated the two germline ends. The DNA for the CDR3 is TGTGCCAGCAGTGAAACCAAGGACTATGGCTACACCTTC. This gives the protein CASSETKDYGYTF.

V is TRBV12-3 or TRBV12-4 and J is TRBJ2-5; D perhaps matches TRBD2 (6 bases). The length of the CDR3 is 13 residues. V lost 6 bases and J lost 5, with 13 bases in between. Written as DNA, the CDR3 is TGTGCCAGCAGCCGCGGAGGGTCCGAGACCCAGTACTTC. This gives the protein CASSRGGSETQYF.

This clone was observed once. The rearrangement uses TRBV6-5 and TRBJ2-2, with D unresolved. There are 16 residues in the CDR3. V lost 0 bases, J lost 6 bases, and 14 bases lay in between. Germline CDR1 MNHEY, CDR2 SVGAGI. For the CDR3, the DNA is TGTGCCAGCAGTTACTCCCCCATGTTTGGTTCCGGGGAGCTGTTTTTT. Protein sequence: CASSYSPMFGSGELFF.

The rearrangement joins TRBV27 to TRBJ1-3; D perhaps matches TRBD1 (6 bases). The germline gives CDR1 MNHEY, CDR2 SMNVEV (reference sequence). The CDR3 contains 16 residues. Trimming took 6 bases from V and 4 from J, leaving 19 bases between them. CDR3 nucleotides: TGTGCCAGCAGCCAAGACAAGGGGGTAGGAGGAAACACCATATATTTT. Amino acid sequence: CASSQDKGVGGNTIYF.

The rearrangement links TRBV5-4 to TRBJ1-1; weak D call: TRBD1 (6 bases). The germline V gene encodes CDR1 SGHNT and CDR2 YYREEE (reference sequence). The germline V and J ends were trimmed by 7 bases and 1 base, with 20 bases remaining between them. The CDR3 length is 16 residues. The CDR3 sequence: CASFPGVGGANTEAFF. Written as DNA, the CDR3 is TGTGCCAGCTTCCCTGGGGTGGGGGGCGCGAACACTGAAGCTTTCTTT.

The rearrangement joins TRBV16 to TRBJ1-2, with D unresolved. The CDR3 length is 13 residues. V shed 0 bases and J shed 3 bases, with 5 bases lying between them. Germline-derived CDR1 and CDR2 are KGHSY and FQNENV. CDR3 residues: CASSQSGHYGYTF. DNA of the CDR3: TGTGCCAGCAGCCAATCGGGTCACTATGGCTACACCTTC.

The chain couples TRBV25-1 to TRBJ1-2, with a tentative D call TRBD1 (6 bases). Germline V CDR1 and CDR2: MGHDK, SYGVNS. V was clipped by 3 bases and J by 1 base, with 12 bases between them. The CDR3 loop spans 15 amino acids. The CDR3 protein is CASSDQGIDNYGYTF. In DNA, the CDR3 is TGTGCCAGCAGTGACCAGGGGATTGATAACTATGGCTACACCTTC.

CDR3 nucleotide sequence: TGTGCCAGCAGCTTAGGACGGAACACCGGGGAGCTGTTTTTT. Encoded protein: CASSLGRNTGELFF. The rearrangement links TRBV7-2 to TRBJ2-2; D uncertain. This CDR3 spans 14 amino acids. The germline gives CDR1 SGHTA, CDR2 FQGNSA. The ends were cut back, 1 base at V and 1 base at J, with 4 bases in the middle.

The chain joins TRBV2 to TRBJ1-2, with 7 bases matching TRBD1. Germline trimming cut 6 bases from V and 5 bases from J; bases unmatched to any gene: 12. CDR1 is SNHLY, CDR2 FYNNEI, per germline. CDR3 length equals 15 residues. As DNA, the CDR3 is TGTGCCAGCAGCGAATCTCCGGGACAGCCTTATGGCTACACCTTC. This sequence encodes CASSESPGQPYGYTF.

The gene calls are TRBV4-2 and TRBJ2-3, with 15 positions matching TRBD2. The CDR3 totals 18 residues. V shed 1 base and J 1 base; nucleotides not matched to a gene: 3. Germline CDR1 is LGHNA and CDR2 is YNFKEQ. CDR3 DNA sequence: TGTGCCAGCAGCCAAGTAGGGACTAGCGGGAGGCGCACAGATACGCAGTATTTT. This translates into CASSQVGTSGRRTDTQYF.

The chain employs TRBV12-3 or TRBV12-4 and TRBJ1-2; no clear D. The CDR3 totals 11 residues. V lost 3 bases to trimming and J lost 4 bases, with 3 bases between them. The CDR3 nucleotides are TGTGCCAGCAGTTTTGGCTATGGCTACACCTTC. Its protein product is CASSFGYGYTF.

The chain links TRBV9 to TRBJ1-3; no clear D. Germline V lookup: CDR1 SGDLS, CDR2 YYNGEE. With 4 bases removed from V and 4 bases from J, the gap between germline ends came to 9 bases. The CDR3 runs to 13 residues. CDR3 region: CASSPSIGNTIYF. Here the CDR3 DNA reads TGTGCCAGCAGCCCCTCCATCGGAAACACCATATATTTT.

The J gene is TRBJ1-5, the V gene TRBV6-2 or TRBV6-3; D is undetermined. V lost 4 bases to trimming and J lost 6 bases, with 10 bases between them. Germline lookup yields CDR1 MNHEY and CDR2 SVGEGT. The CDR3 sequence is 13 residues long. DNA for the CDR3: TGTGCCAGCAGTTTTGGCGTTAGTCAGCCCCAGCATTTT. Translation gives CASSFGVSQPQHF.

The chain carries TRBV30 and TRBJ1-4; D call uncertain. V was trimmed by 1 base and J by 0 bases, leaving 6 bases between them. The CDR3 extends over 14 amino acids. In germline, CDR1 is GTSNPN, CDR2 SVGIG (reference sequence). This CDR3 reads CAWSGATTNEKLFF. The DNA of the CDR3 is TGTGCCTGGAGTGGGGCTACAACTAATGAAAAACTGTTTTTT.

A single count supports this clone. V usage is TRBV5-1 and J usage is TRBJ1-1, with 7 bases that match TRBD1. This CDR3 comprises 16 residues. Germline CDR1 SGHRS, CDR2 YFSETQ. Trimming removed 2 bases from V and 1 base from J; junction bases left unmatched: 8. In DNA, the CDR3 is TGCGCCAGCAGCTTCTTTCGGACAGGTGGGAACACTGAAGCTTTCTTT. This encodes CASSFFRTGGNTEAFF.

The V and J genes are TRBV10-3 and TRBJ1-4, with a possible D match to TRBD1 (5 bases). With 8 bases removed from V and 3 bases from J, the gap between germline ends came to 13 bases. The CDR3 contains 14 residues. CDR1 ENHRY and CDR2 SYGVKD come from the germline V gene. This CDR3 reads CAISGGGANEKLFF. DNA for the CDR3: TGTGCCATCTCTGGCGGGGGAGCTAATGAAAAACTGTTTTTT.

The table lists this clone with a few counts. The chain links TRBV18 to TRBJ2-1; possible D gene TRBD2, 5 bases. CDR1 and CDR2 (germline): KGHSH, LQKENI. V was cut by 2 bases and J by 15 bases, with 14 bases left in between. The CDR3 has 12 residues. The CDR3 DNA is TGTGCCAGCTCACCAGACGGCCCGGCGGGGTTCTTC. Translation: CASSPDGPAGFF.

The chain is built from TRBV9 and TRBJ2-5; 9 bases match TRBD2. CDR3 size: 16 residues. V trimming: 0 bases; J trimming: 1 base; junction bases outside the gene matches: 4. Germline V gives CDR1 SGDLS, CDR2 YYNGEE. The CDR3 DNA reads as TGTGCCAGCAGCGTAGGCCCAGCGGGGGGCCAAGAGACCCAGTACTTC. Protein: CASSVGPAGGQETQYF.

This clone was observed a handful of times. The CDR3 DNA follows: TGTGCCAGCAGCTTAGATTTCAACACTGAAGCTTTCTTT. Its translation: CASSLDFNTEAFF. This chain connects TRBV7-8 to TRBJ1-1; D gene unclear. CDR3 length: 13 residues. CDR1 and CDR2 (germline): SGHVS, FQNEAQ. Between the trimmed V and J ends, which lost 1 base and 2 bases, there was a span of 5 bases.